This record covers a single T cell receptor (beta chain). These data belong to a study of blood T cell repertoires in COVID-19. Looking at the study overall: There were acute and convalescent COVID-19 samples, and they came from the United States, Italy and Spain.

Original processing notes: Estimation of nucleated cell counts was performed using reference gene primer amplification. Profiling relied on immunoSEQ multiplex PCR, and the TCRdb table lists in-frame clones only, not all of them. Clone size and V and J calls were adopted from that table, with D and trimming inferred from the DNA. The sample has approximately 51,000 clones, around 87% seen once; the top ten hold 5%. The CDR3 extends over 15 amino acids. Trimming shortened V by 4 bases and J by 7 bases, and 17 bases separated the two germline ends. The germline gives CDR1 SGHTA, CDR2 FQGTGA. Specimen: peripheral blood. The chain is built from TRBV7-3 and TRBJ2-1; D perhaps matches TRBD2 (6 bases). The TCR sequence derives from a middle-aged man with active COVID-19. CDR3 protein: CASSSSSERGNEQFF. The DNA of the CDR3 is TGTGCCAGCAGCTCGTCTAGCGAACGTGGGAATGAGCAGTTCTTC.